Included here is one T cell receptor beta chain sequence, with context. From the reads, TCRdb called clonotypes with MiXCR, one entry per CDR3 protein. The sample shows around 250,000 distinct CDR3 sequences, over 15% of them seen only once. The source of the sample is a study of T cell repertoires in cytomegalovirus infection. Germline V gene data show CDR1 as SEHNR and CDR2 as FQNEAQ (reference sequence). The CDR3 totals 15 residues. The V segment lost 6 bases and the J segment 2 bases; nucleotides outside the gene matches: 7. Sequencing was performed on CD8+ T cells from PBMCs. This receptor was obtained from a human donor in good health (CMV status not recorded). Some clones in this sample may be carry-over from other donors' samples. V usage is TRBV7-9 and J usage is TRBJ1-2, with 9 bases that match TRBD1. CDR3 sequence reads: CASRSGQGLNYGYTF. As DNA, the CDR3 is TGTGCCAGCAGATCGGGACAGGGATTAAACTATGGCTACACCTTC.